The next 25 T cell receptor beta chains were all read from a single sample in a study of blood T cell repertoires in COVID-19 (dated by TCRdb to the early 2020s). The library was produced with the immunoSEQ multiplex PCR assay. The immuneACCESS repertoire file appears here via TCRdb, limited to in-frame rearrangements. These files lack a portion of the clones; in checked studies, under half of the deficit traces to unresolved V genes, and the cause of the others is not known. For this sample the table gives 220,000 or so clones, of which approximately 78% were detected only once. The ten most abundant clones make up less than 9.5% of the sample. The sequencing sample was made of peripheral blood. The origin of the receptors is a woman of 80 years or more with COVID-19, enrolled during active disease.

This clone was detected once. This chain connects TRBV11-3 to TRBJ2-3; unclear D gene. Trimming removed 4 bases from V and 6 bases from J, with 17 bases in between. The CDR3 loop spans 15 amino acids. Germline V CDR1 and CDR2: SGHNT, YENEEA. As DNA, the CDR3 is TGTGCCAGCAGCTGGCGGCACTCCCCCCTCGATACGCAGTATTTT. Translated: CASSWRHSPLDTQYF.

With regard to this clone: The junction departs from germline at one end; a sequencing error may be responsible. This chain uses TRBV29-1 with TRBJ1-2; D unclear. The V gene's germline CDR1 is SQVTM and CDR2 ANQGSEA. The CDR3 is 9 residues long. The CDR3 DNA follows: TGCAGCGTTGATGGCCGTTTCCTCTTC. Amino acid sequence: CSVDGRFLF.

The chain is built from TRBV5-1 and TRBJ1-1; D is uncertain. Germline V gene lookup returns CDR1 SGHRS and CDR2 YFSETQ. V gave up 3 bases and J gave up 7 bases, with 10 bases separating them. The CDR3 is 12 amino acids. In DNA, the CDR3 is TGCGCCAGCAGCTCTCCGGGAGGTGAAGCTTTCTTT. Translation gives CASSSPGGEAFF.

This clone was picked up one time. V gene TRBV28 combines with J gene TRBJ2-3; no clear D. This CDR3 has 11 residues. Germline loops: CDR1 MDHEN, CDR2 SYDVKM. V was clipped by 3 bases and J by 5 bases, with 3 bases between them. The CDR3, as DNA: TGTGCCAGCAGTTTTCGAGATACGCAGTATTTT. The encoded protein is CASSFRDTQYF.

V is TRBV23-1 and J is TRBJ2-7; D might be TRBD2 (6 bases). TRBV23-1 is annotated as an ORF whose role is uncertain. There are 13 residues in the CDR3. Trimming shortened V by 0 bases and J by 6 bases, and 9 bases separated the two germline ends. As DNA, the CDR3 is TGCGCCAGCAGTCAATCGGCGGGGCCCGAGCAGTACTTC. This codes for CASSQSAGPEQYF.

The rearrangement joins TRBV11-2 to TRBJ1-2, with TRBD1 as a possible D gene (5 bases). Germline lookup yields CDR1 SGHAT and CDR2 FQNNGV. CDR3 length: 14 amino acids. Trimming shortened V by 6 bases and J by 1 base, and 12 bases separated the two germline ends. CDR3 DNA sequence: TGTGCCAGCAGGCCTGACGGGGGTAACTATGGCTACACCTTC. Protein: CASRPDGGNYGYTF.

This clone was seen a few times. V gene TRBV11-2 combines with J gene TRBJ1-5, with 10 bases fitting TRBD1. The CDR3 consists of 16 residues. The germline V gene has CDR1 SGHAT and CDR2 FQNNGV. Trimming at V came to 6 bases and at J to 2 bases, leaving 7 bases not matched to a gene. The CDR3 spells CASSQRGTGGNQPQHF. Written as DNA, the CDR3 is TGTGCCAGCAGTCAACGGGGGACAGGGGGCAATCAGCCCCAGCATTTT.

The rearrangement uses TRBV2 and TRBJ2-2; possibly TRBD2 for D (5 bases). This CDR3 is built from 13 residues. V was pared by 8 bases and J by 5 bases, with 12 bases between. Germline CDR1 and CDR2: SNHLY and FYNNEI. The CDR3 sequence is CASARDRTGELFF. The CDR3 DNA reads TGTGCCAGCGCCCGGGATCGGACCGGGGAGCTGTTTTTT. Looking up the rest from reference TRBV2 and TRBJ2-2 gives the full variable domain: EPEVTQTPSHQVTQMGQEVILRCVPISNHLYFYWYRQILGQKVEFLVSFYNNEISEKSEIFDDQFSVERPDGSNFTLKIRSTKLEDSAMYFCASARDRTGELFFGEGSRLTVL.

J is TRBJ2-5 and V is TRBV11-2, with 11 bases fitting TRBD2. Germline CDR1 is SGHAT and CDR2 is FQNNGV. Trimming cost V 6 bases and J 2 bases; bases outside gene matches: 8. The CDR3 loop spans 16 amino acids. The CDR3 coding sequence is TGTGCCAGCAGGCTAACTAGCGGGGGCCGTCAAGAGACCCAGTACTTC. This gives the protein CASRLTSGGRQETQYF.

The chain uses TRBV12-5 and TRBJ2-3; D ambiguous. V gave up 3 bases and J gave up 4 bases, with 8 bases separating them. Germline CDR1 and CDR2: LGHNT and FRNRAP. The CDR3 spans 13 residues. Here the CDR3 DNA reads TGTGCTAGTGGTTTTAGTCTATCAGATACGCAGTATTTT. Protein product: CASGFSLSDTQYF.

The gene calls are TRBV5-1 and TRBJ2-4; 14 nucleotides agree with TRBD2. J gave up 8 bases and V 2 bases, and 6 bases lay outside the gene matches. Germline V gives CDR1 SGHRS, CDR2 YFSETQ. The CDR3 has 16 amino acids. The CDR3 loop is CASSFGTSGGGDIQYF. CDR3 sequence (DNA): TGCGCCAGCAGCTTCGGGACTAGCGGGGGAGGCGACATTCAGTACTTC.

In this sample, this clone turned up a few times. The chain combines TRBV4-3 with TRBJ1-5; D perhaps matches TRBD1 (5 bases). The CDR3 totals 13 residues. Germline values: CDR1 LGHNA, CDR2 YSLEER. V was clipped by 1 base and J by 7 bases, with 8 bases between them. CDR3 in DNA: TGCGCCAGCAGCCAAGTGGGGGGACAGCCCCAGCATTTT. Protein product: CASSQVGGQPQHF.

The chain joins TRBV3-1 (or the pseudogene TRBV3-2) to TRBJ1-1, with D possibly matching TRBD1 (5 bases). This CDR3 contains 14 residues. Trimming shortened V by 4 bases and J by 3 bases, and 12 bases separated the two germline ends. CDR1 is LGHDT and CDR2 is YNNKEL in the germline V gene (reference sequence). CDR3 residues: CASSPRDSDTEAFF. The CDR3 coding sequence is TGTGCCAGCAGCCCCCGGGACTCCGACACTGAAGCTTTCTTT.

The chain uses TRBV7-9 and TRBJ1-2; 9 bases fit TRBD1. V shed 5 bases, J shed 0 bases, and the junction held 7 bases outside the gene matches. Germline V lookup: CDR1 SEHNR, CDR2 FQNEAQ (reference sequence). The CDR3 contains 16 residues. The CDR3 is CASSIGTGRTNYGYTF. DNA of the CDR3: TGTGCCAGCAGCATCGGGACAGGGAGAACTAACTATGGCTACACCTTC. The entire variable domain, with the rest obtained from reference TRBV7-9 and TRBJ1-2, is as follows: DTGVSQNPRHKITKRGQNVTFRCDPISEHNRLYWYRQTLGQGPEFLTYFQNEAQLEKSRLLSDRFSAERPKGSFSTLEIQRTEQGDSAMYLCASSIGTGRTNYGYTFGSGTRLTVV.

A single count supports this clone. V gene TRBV30 combines with J gene TRBJ2-7; TRBD2 matches 9 bases. Unmatched junction bases numbered 5, after V lost 2 bases and J lost 6 bases. The CDR3 length is 13 residues. Germline CDR1 and CDR2: GTSNPN and SVGIG (reference sequence). Here the CDR3 reads CAWSREAGGEQYF. The CDR3 DNA follows: TGTGCCTGGAGTAGGGAAGCGGGAGGCGAGCAGTACTTC.

In DNA form, the CDR3 reads TGTGCCAGCAGTACTACAGGGGTTTTACGGGACAATGAGCAGTTCTTC. Its translation: CASSTTGVLRDNEQFF. The chain joins TRBV28 to TRBJ2-1; 7 bases fit TRBD1. V dropped 5 bases and J dropped 5; count of bases not matched to a gene: 12. Germline assignment: CDR1 MDHEN and CDR2 SYDVKM. The CDR3 runs to 16 residues.

This chain connects TRBV4-3 to TRBJ2-2; D gene unclear. Germline V gene data show CDR1 as LGHNA and CDR2 as YSLEER. Trimming took off 4 bases at V and 7 bases at J, with 7 bases between the two ends. The CDR3 is made up of 12 amino acids. The CDR3 DNA reads as TGCGCCAGCAGCCCCACCGGCGGGGAGCTGTTTTTT. Encoded protein: CASSPTGGELFF.

This clone was seen a few times. The rearrangement links TRBV3-1 (or the pseudogene TRBV3-2) to TRBJ1-5; 7 nucleotides agree with TRBD1. The CDR3 contains 17 residues. The trim removed 1 base at V and 4 bases at J, leaving 10 bases unmatched. Germline-derived CDR1 and CDR2 are LGHDT and YNNKEL (reference sequence). The CDR3 spells CASSQAQRGRVNQPQHF. The CDR3 DNA follows: TGTGCCAGCAGCCAAGCCCAGAGGGGGCGAGTGAATCAGCCCCAGCATTTT.

This sequence joins TRBV5-1 and TRBJ2-3; 10 bases are shared with TRBD2. V dropped 1 base and J dropped 4; count of bases not matched to a gene: 3. Germline CDR1 SGHRS, CDR2 YFSETQ. The CDR3 consists of 15 residues. CDR3 coding DNA: TGCGCCAGCAGCTTGTCTAGCGGGGGTTCAGATACGCAGTATTTT. It codes for CASSLSSGGSDTQYF.

The chain has TRBV25-1 and TRBJ2-2; 9 positions agree with TRBD1. From germline, CDR1 is MGHDK and CDR2 SYGVNS. Trimming removed 4 bases from V and 0 bases from J; junction bases left unmatched: 0. CDR3 length: 15 amino acids. In DNA, the CDR3 is TGTGCCAGCAGTGGGGACAGGGCGAACACCGGGGAGCTGTTTTTT. It encodes CASSGDRANTGELFF.

This chain connects TRBV3-1 (or the pseudogene TRBV3-2) to TRBJ1-3; tentative D call: TRBD1 (5 bases). V lost 4 bases, J lost 0 bases, and 10 bases lay in between. This CDR3 comprises 15 residues. Germline lookup yields CDR1 LGHDT and CDR2 YNNKEL (reference sequence). The CDR3 region is CASSLGASSGNTIYF. The DNA for the CDR3 is TGTGCCAGCAGCCTTGGGGCGAGCTCTGGAAACACCATATATTTT.

To note about this clone: Additional DNA sequences in this sample encode the identical CDR3. The chain employs TRBV19 and TRBJ1-1; 7 nucleotides align to TRBD1. This CDR3 has 15 amino acids. The germline gives CDR1 LNHDA, CDR2 SQIVND (reference sequence). The V segment lost 1 base and the J segment 2 bases; nucleotides outside the gene matches: 4. The CDR3: CASSIGGQLNTEAFF. The DNA of the CDR3 is TGTGCCAGTAGTATAGGGGGACAGCTTAACACTGAAGCTTTCTTT. The whole variable domain, filled in from reference TRBV19 and TRBJ1-1, reads DGGITQSPKYLFRKEGQNVTLSCEQNLNHDAMYWYRQDPGQGLRLIYYSQIVNDFQKGDIAEGYSVSREKKESFPLTVTSAQKNPTAFYLCASSIGGQLNTEAFFGQGTRLTVV.

This chain connects TRBV30 to TRBJ2-5; 10 nucleotides align to TRBD2. Losses at the gene ends were 0 bases for V and 3 bases for J; bases not matched to a gene: 7. Germline assignment: CDR1 GTSNPN and CDR2 SVGIG (reference sequence). The CDR3 sequence is 16 residues long. The CDR3 DNA reads TGTGCCTGGAGTGTATGGAGCGGGGGGGCCGAAGAGACCCAGTACTTC. It yields the protein CAWSVWSGGAEETQYF.

V usage is TRBV5-4 and J usage is TRBJ1-1; D is ambiguous. Trimming took 5 bases from V and 8 from J, leaving 13 bases between them. CDR1 SGHNT and CDR2 YYREEE come from the germline V gene (reference sequence). CDR3 size: 12 residues. The CDR3 sequence is CASSRRGFEAFF. In DNA, the CDR3 is TGTGCCAGCAGTCGTCGGGGATTCGAAGCTTTCTTT.

The chain has TRBV11-1 and TRBJ1-6, with 9 bases identical to TRBD1. The germline V gene encodes CDR1 SGHAT and CDR2 FQDESV (reference sequence). V lost 6 bases to trimming and J lost 8 bases; unmatched junction nucleotides: 5. The CDR3 totals 14 residues. In DNA form, the CDR3 reads TGTGCCAGCAGTTCAGACAGGGGGGATTCACCCCTCCACTTT. Residues: CASSSDRGDSPLHF.